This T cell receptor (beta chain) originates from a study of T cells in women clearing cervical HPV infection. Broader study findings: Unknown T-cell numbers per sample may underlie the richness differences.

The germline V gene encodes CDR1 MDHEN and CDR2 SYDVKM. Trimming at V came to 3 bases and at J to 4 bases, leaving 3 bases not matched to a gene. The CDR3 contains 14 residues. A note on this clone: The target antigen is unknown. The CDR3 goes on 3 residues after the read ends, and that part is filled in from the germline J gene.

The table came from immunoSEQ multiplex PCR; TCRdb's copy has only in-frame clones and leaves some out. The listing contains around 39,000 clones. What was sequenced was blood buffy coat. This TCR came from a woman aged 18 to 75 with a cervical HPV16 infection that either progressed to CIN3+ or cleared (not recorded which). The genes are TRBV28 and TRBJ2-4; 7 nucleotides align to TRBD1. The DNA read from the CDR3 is TGTGCCAGCAGTTTGACAGGGTTAAAAAACATT. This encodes CASSLTGLKNI. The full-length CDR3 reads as CASSLTGLKNIQYF.